The 32 T cell receptor beta chains below come from one sample, sequenced in a study of relationships among human T cell subsets. TCR alpha and beta CDR3s were amplified from mRNA by semiquantitative ARM-PCR. ARM-PCR used tagged nested gene-specific primers, then communal superprimers for exponential amplification. TCRdb analysed the multiplex PCR reads with MiXCR anew, one entry per CDR3 protein. This sample yields 16,000 or so distinct CDR3 sequences, of which 62% are seen a single time; 30% to 35% belongs to the top ten. The sequencing input was total T cells sorted from blood. These receptors came from a man in his forties in good health.

The chain uses TRBV11-2 and TRBJ1-1; D remains ambiguous. This CDR3 spans 11 amino acids. Trimming pared 5 bases from V and 7 bases from J, leaving 8 bases between. In germline, CDR1 is SGHAT, CDR2 FQNNGV. The CDR3 region has the DNA TGTGCCAGCAGCCCCCCCGGTGAAGCTTTCTTT. This translates into CASSPPGEAFF.

The V call is TRBV2, the J call TRBJ2-3; no clear D gene. Germline values: CDR1 SNHLY, CDR2 FYNNEI. The CDR3 spans 15 residues. Trimming left V 7 bases short and J 2 bases short, with 16 bases between. CDR3 region: CASTAELTFTDTQYF. CDR3 bases: TGTGCCAGCACCGCTGAATTAACCTTCACAGATACGCAGTATTTT.

The chain joins TRBV11-2 to TRBJ2-7; D remains unclear. The CDR3 runs 14 residues. V was pared by 1 base and J by 2 bases, with 9 bases between. The germline CDR1 and CDR2 sequences are SGHAT and FQNNGV. CDR3 sequence: CASSLVLRAYEQYF. The DNA of the CDR3 is TGTGCCAGCAGCTTAGTGTTAAGGGCCTACGAGCAGTACTTC.

This chain uses TRBV6-5 with TRBJ2-7, with TRBD1 as a possible D gene (5 bases). With 2 bases removed from V and 2 bases from J, the gap between germline ends came to 13 bases. CDR3 length equals 15 residues. The V gene's germline CDR1 is MNHEY and CDR2 SVGAGI. The CDR3 reads CASSYDKGSAYEQYF. CDR3 DNA: TGTGCCAGCAGTTACGATAAGGGGTCCGCCTACGAGCAGTACTTC.

J is TRBJ2-1 and V is TRBV13; a weak D match, TRBD2 (5 bases). From germline, CDR1 is PRHDT and CDR2 FYEKMQ (reference sequence). The CDR3 runs 15 residues. V was clipped by 3 bases and J by 3 bases, with 12 bases between them. DNA of the CDR3: TGTGCCAGCAGCTTCGCGGGCACCGACTACAATGAGCAGTTCTTC. Translation gives CASSFAGTDYNEQFF. The whole variable domain, filled in from reference TRBV13 and TRBJ2-1, reads AAGVIQSPRHLIKEKRETATLKCYPIPRHDTVYWYQQGPGQDPQFLISFYEKMQSDKGSIPDRFSAQQFSDYHSELNMSSLELGDSALYFCASSFAGTDYNEQFFGPGTRLTVL.

This clonotype was detected only a few times. The chain links TRBV19 to TRBJ2-1; D possibly corresponds to TRBD2 (5 bases). V was pared by 3 bases and J by 0 bases, with 9 bases between. CDR1 is LNHDA and CDR2 is SQIVND in the germline V gene (reference sequence). This CDR3 contains 15 residues. CDR3 nucleotides: TGTGCCAGTAGTATCCTCCTAGCCTCCTACAATGAGCAGTTCTTC. The encoded protein is CASSILLASYNEQFF.

This sequence joins TRBV20-1 and TRBJ2-7; D ambiguous. The CDR3 sequence is 12 residues long. V was cut by 5 bases and J by 3 bases, with 11 bases left in between. Germline V gene lookup returns CDR1 DFQATT and CDR2 SNEGSKA (reference sequence). The CDR3 loop reads CSASWTVYEQYF. The CDR3, as DNA: TGCAGTGCTTCCTGGACGGTCTACGAGCAGTACTTC.

A single count supports this clonotype. This chain connects TRBV6-5 to TRBJ2-5; D possibly uses TRBD1 or TRBD2 (5 bases each). Germline V gene data show CDR1 as MNHEY and CDR2 as SVGAGI. The CDR3 covers 14 residues. Trimming pared 6 bases from V and 4 bases from J, leaving 15 bases between. CDR3 nucleotides: TGTGCCAGCAGCACCGGGACGGCGGGAGAGACCCAGTACTTC. Protein: CASSTGTAGETQYF.

This clonotype came up a few times. The J gene is TRBJ2-7, the V gene TRBV20-1, with D possibly TRBD1 on 5 matching bases. Germline CDR1 and CDR2: DFQATT and SNEGSKA (reference sequence). There are 14 residues in the CDR3. V was pared by 4 bases and J by 3 bases, with 16 bases between. This chain's CDR3 is CSANHPRADYEQYF. The CDR3 nucleotides are TGCAGTGCTAACCACCCCAGGGCAGACTACGAGCAGTACTTC.

V is TRBV27 and J is TRBJ2-3, with 8 positions matching TRBD1. V gave up 6 bases and J gave up 4 bases; unmatched junction bases: 6. Germline CDR1 is MNHEY and CDR2 is SMNVEV (reference sequence). The CDR3 extends over 14 amino acids. This chain's CDR3 is CASRRGQGADTQYF. The CDR3 bases are TGTGCCAGCAGACGAGGACAGGGTGCAGATACGCAGTATTTT.

This sequence joins TRBV5-1 and TRBJ1-1, with D unclear. V lost 1 base to trimming and J lost 3 bases, with 7 bases between them. This CDR3 is built from 13 residues. Germline CDR1 and CDR2: SGHRS and YFSETQ. CDR3 DNA sequence: TGCGCCAGCAGCTTGATAGGGCACACTGAAGCTTTCTTT. It specifies CASSLIGHTEAFF.

This clonotype was seen just once. This chain connects TRBV5-1 to TRBJ1-4; the match to TRBD1 covers 8 bases. This CDR3 region has 19 residues. After removal of 4 bases from V and 3 bases from J, the junction contained 17 bases not matched to a gene. Germline V gene lookup returns CDR1 SGHRS and CDR2 YFSETQ. The CDR3 here is CASSLFGAGGASPNEKLFF. As DNA, the CDR3 is TGCGCCAGCAGCCTTTTCGGGGCAGGGGGCGCCAGTCCTAATGAAAAACTGTTTTTT.

This clonotype was detected a few times. The chain couples TRBV12-1 to TRBJ2-1; the table names TRBD2, a call not compared with the DNA. TRBV12-1 is deemed a pseudogene. The CDR3 has 15 amino acids. As DNA, the CDR3 is TGTGCCAGCAGCCCCTCCGGCGACTCCTACAATGAGCAGTTCTTC. It is translated as CASSPSGDSYNEQFF.

The rearrangement links TRBV2 to TRBJ2-1; D is undetermined. The CDR3 runs 15 residues. Looked up from germline, CDR1 is SNHLY and CDR2 is FYNNEI. The germline V and J ends were trimmed by 2 bases and 4 bases, with 12 bases remaining between them. CDR3 loop: CASSEKSPYYNEQFF. In nucleotides, the CDR3 is TGTGCCAGCAGTGAAAAGTCCCCCTATTACAATGAGCAGTTCTTC.

CDR3 sequence (DNA): TGCGCCAGCAGCTTGGATGGAGAGGCCTACAATGAGCAGTTCTTC. This codes for CASSLDGEAYNEQFF. This sequence joins TRBV5-1 and TRBJ2-1; D is undetermined. Trimming cost V 0 bases and J 2 bases, with 9 bases left between them. The CDR3 totals 15 residues. Germline V gene data show CDR1 as SGHRS and CDR2 as YFSETQ.

CDR3 protein: CSARQEDISSYGYTF. DNA for the CDR3: TGCAGTGCTAGACAAGAGGACATTAGTTCCTATGGCTACACCTTC. This chain links TRBV20-1 with TRBJ1-2, with D possibly matching TRBD1 (5 bases). Germline-derived CDR1 and CDR2 are DFQATT and SNEGSKA (reference sequence). Trimming took 2 bases from V and 4 from J, leaving 17 bases between them. The CDR3 has 15 residues.

This clonotype has a single count. This chain joins TRBV12-3 or TRBV12-4 and TRBJ2-4; no firm D call. V was clipped by 6 bases and J by 8 bases, with 17 bases between them. The CDR3 runs 14 residues. In nucleotides, the CDR3 is TGTGCCAGCAGCCCTGACAAGGCCAACGACATTCAGTACTTC. The encoded protein is CASSPDKANDIQYF.

The chain couples TRBV28 to TRBJ2-3; D not resolved. The V and J ends lost 6 bases and 6 bases respectively, with 10 bases between them. CDR3 length: 12 residues. Looked up from germline, CDR1 is MDHEN and CDR2 is SYDVKM. CDR3 loop: CASRSAPDTQYF. The DNA for the CDR3 is TGTGCCAGCAGGTCCGCTCCCGATACGCAGTATTTT.

DNA for the CDR3: TGTGCCAGCAGCTTAGGGGTCCGGGGGCGAGAGCAGTTCTTC. Its protein is CASSLGVRGREQFF. This sequence joins TRBV7-6 and TRBJ2-1; D could derive from TRBD1 or TRBD2 (6 bases each). The V end lost 1 base, the J end lost 10 bases, and 14 bases lay between the germline ends. CDR3 size: 14 residues. Germline-derived CDR1 and CDR2 are SGHVS and FNYEAQ.

This rearrangement joins TRBV5-1 to TRBJ2-5; TRBD1 agrees at 9 bases. Germline CDR1 reads SGHRS; CDR2 reads YFSETQ. The CDR3 sequence is 14 residues long. The junction had 2 bases not matched to a gene; V was cut back by 0 bases and J by 5 bases. The CDR3 here is CASSLGTGEETQYF. CDR3 coding DNA: TGCGCCAGCAGCTTGGGGACAGGGGAGGAGACCCAGTACTTC.

The CDR3 sequence is CASTGVSREEQYF. The CDR3 DNA is TGTGCCAGCACAGGGGTCTCGCGAGAGGAGCAGTACTTC. V usage is TRBV11-2 and J usage is TRBJ2-7; a weak D match, TRBD1 (6 bases). The length of the CDR3 is 13 residues. Deletions cut 7 bases from V and 7 bases from J, with 17 bases between. Germline values: CDR1 SGHAT, CDR2 FQNNGV.

This chain joins TRBV5-5 and TRBJ1-1, with a weak D call TRBD1 (6 bases). Trimming shortened V by 0 bases and J by 4 bases, and 13 bases separated the two germline ends. Germline V gene lookup returns CDR1 SGHKS and CDR2 YYEKEE (reference sequence). The CDR3 runs to 15 residues. In DNA, the CDR3 is TGTGCCAGCAGCTTGGGACAGGCGACCTTCACTGAAGCTTTCTTT. This gives the protein CASSLGQATFTEAFF. Full variable domain (missing parts from reference TRBV5-5 and TRBJ1-1): DAGVTQSPTHLIKTRGQQVTLRCSPISGHKSVSWYQQVLGQGPQFIFQYYEKEERGRGNFPDRFSARQFPNYSSELNVNALLLGDSALYLCASSLGQATFTEAFFGQGTRLTVV.

This sequence joins TRBV27 and TRBJ1-2; 12 bases map to TRBD1. CDR1 is MNHEY and CDR2 is SMNVEV in the germline V gene (reference sequence). CDR3 length: 14 residues. V lost 5 bases to trimming and J lost 8 bases; unmatched junction nucleotides: 6. This CDR3 reads CASSPGTGGWGYTF. In nucleotides, the CDR3 is TGTGCCAGCAGTCCTGGGACAGGGGGCTGGGGCTACACCTTC.

J is TRBJ1-1 and V is TRBV5-1; 7 bases align to TRBD1. J lost 4 bases, V lost 4 bases, and 7 bases had no gene match. CDR1 and CDR2 from the germline V gene are SGHRS and YFSETQ. The CDR3 has 14 amino acids. The CDR3 spells CASSLQGSGTEAFF. Here the CDR3 DNA reads TGCGCCAGCAGCCTACAGGGGAGCGGCACTGAAGCTTTCTTT.

The chain couples TRBV11-2 to TRBJ2-2; no firm D call. CDR1 SGHAT and CDR2 FQNNGV come from the germline V gene. V gave up 1 base and J gave up 2 bases, with 8 bases separating them. CDR3 length: 15 residues. This chain's CDR3 is CASSLGHTNTGELFF. The CDR3 DNA follows: TGTGCCAGCAGCTTAGGCCATACAAACACCGGGGAGCTGTTTTTT.

This chain uses TRBV5-5 with TRBJ2-1, with a weak D call TRBD2 (5 bases). Germline V lookup: CDR1 SGHKS, CDR2 YYEKEE (reference sequence). Trimming left V 5 bases short and J 0 bases short, with 9 bases between. CDR3 size: 14 residues. The CDR3, as DNA: TGTGCCAGCAGGCCCGGGATCTCCTACAATGAGCAGTTCTTC. Translation gives CASRPGISYNEQFF.

The chain has TRBV20-1 and TRBJ2-7; maybe TRBD2 (5 bases). The V end was cut by 6 bases, the J end by 1 base, with 13 bases between. The CDR3 contains 13 residues. Germline V lookup: CDR1 DFQATT, CDR2 SNEGSKA (reference sequence). Written as DNA, the CDR3 is TGCAGTGCGCCTATAGCGTTGTCCTACGAGCAGTACTTC. The encoded protein is CSAPIALSYEQYF.

The chain uses TRBV28 and TRBJ2-3, with a possible D match to TRBD1 (5 bases). This CDR3 is built from 14 residues. V was trimmed by 1 base and J by 3 bases, leaving 8 bases between them. Germline lookup yields CDR1 MDHEN and CDR2 SYDVKM. CDR3 sequence (DNA): TGTGCCAGCAGTTTATCCCCAGGGACAGATACGCAGTATTTT. It specifies CASSLSPGTDTQYF.

V gene TRBV18 combines with J gene TRBJ1-1; D unresolved. Germline-derived CDR1 and CDR2 are KGHSH and LQKENI. The CDR3 has 15 amino acids. V lost 6 bases and J lost 0, with 14 bases in between. DNA for the CDR3: TGTGCCAGCTCCCGACCGGAAAGCTTGAACACTGAAGCTTTCTTT. Translating gives CASSRPESLNTEAFF.

This chain uses TRBV14 with TRBJ1-2; 7 bases line up with TRBD1. Losses at the gene ends were 2 bases for V and 6 bases for J; bases not matched to a gene: 9. CDR3 length: 15 residues. Germline V gene data show CDR1 as SGHDN and CDR2 as FVKESK. In DNA form, the CDR3 reads TGTGCCAGCAGCCAATTCTACAGGGGAGGCGATGGCTACACCTTC. Amino acid sequence: CASSQFYRGGDGYTF.

CDR3 nucleotides: TGTGCCAGCAGCTTGAATAGCAATGAGCAGTTCTTC. Translated: CASSLNSNEQFF. The chain recombines TRBV11-2 with TRBJ2-1; D unresolved. Trimming stripped 3 bases from V and 6 bases from J, with 6 bases between. This CDR3 is built from 12 residues. Germline V lookup: CDR1 SGHAT, CDR2 FQNNGV.

The V call is TRBV19, the J call TRBJ2-1; 10 nucleotides match TRBD1. Unmatched junction bases numbered 7, after V lost 10 bases and J lost 7 bases. The CDR3 is made up of 13 amino acids. Germline CDR1 LNHDA, CDR2 SQIVND (reference sequence). The CDR3 protein is CATSGQGRNEQFF. The CDR3 DNA follows: TGTGCCACGTCGGGACAGGGGCGTAATGAGCAGTTCTTC.